This record concerns one TCR beta chain sequence. Its antigen is not identified. This entry belongs to a study of CXCR3-negative and CXCR3-positive naive CD8 T cells. It was by 5' RACE with UMI labels that the TRB cDNA libraries were prepared. TCRdb re-analyzed the 5' RACE reads; it lists each CDR3 protein once, without DNA. This listing includes over 100,000 distinct CDR3 sequences. Study-level points and caveats: Naive cells used TRBV-TRBJ genes in much the same way whether CXCR3-negative or CXCR3-positive; memory cells did not. Once cells were cryopreserved, CXCR3 expression went down partly, and most assays used fresh PBMCs.

Germline assignment: CDR1 MNHEY and CDR2 SMNVEV (reference sequence). The CDR3 extends over 14 amino acids. Specimen: naive CXCR3- CD8+ T cells from blood. Sample subset: CD45RO-CCR7+CD27+CD95- naive CD8+ T cells lacking CXCR3 (TNR3-). The rearrangement uses TRBV27 and TRBJ2-1; TCRdb names TRBD1, which stays unverified in the absence of DNA. This clonotype originated in a human donor in good health. Some clones in this sample may be carry-over from other donors' samples. This chain's CDR3 is CASSFGGAGNEQFF.